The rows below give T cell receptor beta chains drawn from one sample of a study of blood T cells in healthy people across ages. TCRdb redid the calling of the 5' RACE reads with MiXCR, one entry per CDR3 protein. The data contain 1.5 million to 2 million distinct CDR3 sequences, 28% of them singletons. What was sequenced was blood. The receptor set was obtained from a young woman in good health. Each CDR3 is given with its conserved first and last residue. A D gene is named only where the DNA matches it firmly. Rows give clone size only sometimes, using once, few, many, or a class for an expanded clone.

CASSQDCREALTGTYEQYF	TGCGCCAGCAGCCAAGATTGTCGGGAGGCCTTGACGGGAACCTACGAGCAGTACTTC	TRBD2	TRBV4-1	TRBJ2-7	NA
CSAGDEAYNEQFF	TGCAGTGCTGGAGATGAGGCCTACAATGAGCAGTTCTTC	NA	TRBV20-1	TRBJ2-1	few
CSALQQGQGQPQHF	TGCAGTGCCTTACAACAGGGGCAAGGGCAGCCCCAGCATTTT	TRBD1	TRBV20-1	TRBJ1-5	NA
CASSLYNKGGTEAFF	TGTGCCAGCAGCTTATATAACAAGGGGGGCACTGAAGCTTTCTTT	NA	TRBV7-2	TRBJ1-1	NA
CSVHRGGETQYF	TGCAGCGTGCACAGGGGTGGCGAGACCCAGTACTTC	TRBD1	TRBV29-1	TRBJ2-5	NA
CTSSLVLASSYNEQFF	TGTACCAGCAGCTTAGTTCTAGCGAGCTCCTACAATGAGCAGTTCTTC	NA	TRBV7-2	TRBJ2-1	NA
CASSPCRGGHGEQFF	TGTGCCAGCAGCCCCTGTAGAGGGGGTCACGGTGAGCAGTTCTTC	NA	TRBV7-2	TRBJ2-1	NA
CASSWGRGGETQYF	TGTGCCAGCAGCTGGGGCAGGGGTGGAGAGACCCAGTACTTC	NA	TRBV11-2	TRBJ2-5	NA
CASSYDGELFF	TGTGCCAGCAGCTACGACGGGGAGCTGTTTTTT	NA	TRBV2	TRBJ2-2	NA
CSATLRGDLRGNEQFF	TGCAGTGCTACCCTCCGGGGGGACTTAAGGGGGAATGAGCAGTTCTTC	NA	TRBV20-1	TRBJ2-1	few
CASSLQQVGEQFF	TGTGCCAGCAGCCTCCAACAGGTCGGTGAGCAGTTCTTC	NA	TRBV7-3	TRBJ2-1	NA
CASSLVVGNTGELFF	TGCGCCAGCAGCTTGGTCGTCGGGAACACCGGGGAGCTGTTTTTT	NA	TRBV5-1	TRBJ2-2	NA
CASSHPSSYEQYF	TGTGCCAGCAGCCATCCCAGCTCCTACGAGCAGTACTTC	NA	TRBV3-1	TRBJ2-7	NA
CASRLSGGSYNEQFF	TGTGCCAGCAGGCTTAGCGGGGGTTCCTACAATGAGCAGTTCTTC	TRBD2	TRBV3-1	TRBJ2-1	many
CASAGGPGANVLTF	TGTGCCAGCGCCGGAGGGCCTGGGGCCAACGTCCTGACTTTC	NA	TRBV6-6	TRBJ2-6	many
CASTAYSYNEQYF	TGTGCCTCGACAGCCTACTCCTACAATGAGCAGTACTTC	NA	TRBV2	TRBJ2-7	NA
CASSQHRGREEELFF	TGCGCCAGCAGCCAACACCGGGGGCGCGAGGAGGAGCTGTTTTTT	NA	TRBV4-3	TRBJ2-2	NA